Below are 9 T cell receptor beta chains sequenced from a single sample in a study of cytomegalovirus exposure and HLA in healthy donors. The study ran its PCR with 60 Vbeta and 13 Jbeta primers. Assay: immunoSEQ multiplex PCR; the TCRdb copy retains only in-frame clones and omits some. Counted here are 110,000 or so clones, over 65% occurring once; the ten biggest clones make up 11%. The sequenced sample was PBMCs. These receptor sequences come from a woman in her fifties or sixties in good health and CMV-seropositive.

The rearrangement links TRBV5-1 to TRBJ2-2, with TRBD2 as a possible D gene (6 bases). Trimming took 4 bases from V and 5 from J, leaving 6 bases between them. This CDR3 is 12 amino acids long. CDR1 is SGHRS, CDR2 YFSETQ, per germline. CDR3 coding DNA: TGCGCCAGCAGCGGAGGGACCGGGGAGCTGTTTTTT. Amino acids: CASSGGTGELFF.

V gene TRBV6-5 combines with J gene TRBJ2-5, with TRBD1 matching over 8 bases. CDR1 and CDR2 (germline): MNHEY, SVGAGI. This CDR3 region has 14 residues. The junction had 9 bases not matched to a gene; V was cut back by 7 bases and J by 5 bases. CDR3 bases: TGTGCCAGCAAGACAGGGGTCGCACGGGAGACCCAGTACTTC. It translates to CASKTGVARETQYF.

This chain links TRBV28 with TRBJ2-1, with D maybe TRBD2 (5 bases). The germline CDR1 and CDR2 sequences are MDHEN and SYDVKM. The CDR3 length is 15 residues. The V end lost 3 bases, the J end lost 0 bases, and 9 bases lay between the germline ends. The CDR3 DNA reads TGTGCCAGCAGTTTTTTTGGGAGCTCCTACAATGAGCAGTTCTTC. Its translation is CASSFFGSSYNEQFF.

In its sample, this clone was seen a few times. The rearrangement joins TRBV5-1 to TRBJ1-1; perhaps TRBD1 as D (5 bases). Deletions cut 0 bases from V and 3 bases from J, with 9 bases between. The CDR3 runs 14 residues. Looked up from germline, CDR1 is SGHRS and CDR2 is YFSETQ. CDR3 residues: CASSLEGFYTEAFF. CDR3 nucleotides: TGCGCCAGCAGCTTGGAGGGGTTTTACACTGAAGCTTTCTTT.

In nucleotides, the CDR3 is TGTGCCACCAGCAGACCAGGACAGGGGACCGGTGAAAAACTGTTTTTT. Its protein product is CATSRPGQGTGEKLFF. The chain uses TRBV15 and TRBJ1-4, with TRBD1 matching over 9 bases. V was clipped by 2 bases and J by 7 bases; unmatched bases: 8. The germline CDR1 and CDR2 sequences are LNHNV and YYDKDF (reference sequence). The CDR3 is made up of 16 amino acids. The entire variable domain, with the rest obtained from reference TRBV15 and TRBJ1-4, is as follows: DAMVIQNPRYQVTQFGKPVTLSCSQTLNHNVMYWYQQKSSQAPKLLFHYYDKDFNNEADTPDNFQSRRPNTSFCFLDIRSPGLGDTAMYLCATSRPGQGTGEKLFFGSGTQLSVL.

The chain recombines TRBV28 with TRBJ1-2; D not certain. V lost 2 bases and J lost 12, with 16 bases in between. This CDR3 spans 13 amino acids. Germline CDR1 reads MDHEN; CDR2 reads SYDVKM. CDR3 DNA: TGTGCCAGCAGTTTAAGATTAAGCCTCGTTCACACCTTC. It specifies CASSLRLSLVHTF.

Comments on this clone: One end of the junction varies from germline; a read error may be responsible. The CDR3 DNA reads TGTACCAGCAGCATCAGGGACTTTCCCCAGCATTTT. Translated, it gives CTSSIRDFPQHF. The genes are TRBV7-9 and TRBJ1-5, with a possible D match to TRBD1 (5 bases). This CDR3 is 12 amino acids long. Germline V gene lookup returns CDR1 SEHNR and CDR2 FQNEAQ (reference sequence).

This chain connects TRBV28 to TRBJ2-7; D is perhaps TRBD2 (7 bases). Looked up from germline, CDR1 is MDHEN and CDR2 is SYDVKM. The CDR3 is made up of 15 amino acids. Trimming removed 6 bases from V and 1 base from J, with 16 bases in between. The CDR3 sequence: CASSLPGGSSYEQYF. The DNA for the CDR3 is TGTGCCAGCAGCCTCCCGGGGGGCTCGTCCTACGAGCAGTACTTC. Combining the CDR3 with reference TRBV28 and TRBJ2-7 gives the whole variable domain DVKVTQSSRYLVKRTGEKVFLECVQDMDHENMFWYRQDPGLGLRLIYFSYDVKMKEKGDIPEGYSVSREKKERFSLILESASTNQTSMYLCASSLPGGSSYEQYFGPGTRLTVT.

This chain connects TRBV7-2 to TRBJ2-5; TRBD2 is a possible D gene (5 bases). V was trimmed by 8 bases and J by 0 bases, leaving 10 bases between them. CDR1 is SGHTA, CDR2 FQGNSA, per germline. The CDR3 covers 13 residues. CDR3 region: CASGSGYQETQYF. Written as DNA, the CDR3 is TGTGCCAGCGGAAGCGGTTACCAAGAGACCCAGTACTTC.